These 4 T cell receptor beta chains originate from one sample sequenced in a study of T cell responses to AZD1222 COVID-19 vaccine. Data came from immunoSEQ multiplex PCR; TCRdb stores just in-frame clones and leaves some out. The data show 60,000 to 75,000 clones, with about 85% seen just once and approximately 19% held by the top ten. The sequenced sample was peripheral blood, obtained on day 0 of AZD1222 vaccination. The source of these receptors is an adult in good health.

The chain is built from TRBV5-4 and TRBJ2-3; either TRBD1 or TRBD2 may fit D (5 bases each). CDR3 size: 14 residues. V lost 0 bases to trimming and J lost 7 bases, with 12 bases between them. CDR1 and CDR2 (germline): SGHNT, YYREEE (reference sequence). The CDR3 sequence is CASSLGGIANTQYF. The CDR3 DNA follows: TGTGCCAGCAGCTTGGGGGGGATAGCCAATACGCAGTATTTT.

The genes are TRBV5-6 and TRBJ1-6; D call uncertain. V was pared by 0 bases and J by 7 bases, with 11 bases between. The CDR3 length is 15 residues. The V gene's germline CDR1 is SGHDT and CDR2 YYEEEE. This chain's CDR3 is CASSLVETANSPLHF. CDR3 coding DNA: TGTGCCAGCAGCTTGGTAGAGACCGCGAATTCACCCCTCCACTTT.

The V call is TRBV7-8, the J call TRBJ2-7, with TRBD1 identical over 9 bases. The trim removed 4 bases at V and 4 bases at J, leaving 5 bases unmatched. Germline V CDR1 and CDR2: SGHVS, FQNEAQ. CDR3 length: 14 residues. The CDR3 DNA is TGTGCCAGCAGCTCACAGGGGGCGCGATACGAGCAGTACTTC. Amino acid sequence: CASSSQGARYEQYF.

The rearrangement joins TRBV3-1 (or the pseudogene TRBV3-2) to TRBJ1-6, with 7 bases matching TRBD1. The CDR3 runs 13 residues. Germline CDR1 LGHDT, CDR2 YNNKEL (reference sequence). After removal of 4 bases from V and 9 bases from J, the junction contained 3 bases not matched to a gene. The CDR3 region is CASSPGQSSPLHF. The CDR3 coding sequence is TGTGCCAGCAGCCCGGGACAGAGTTCACCCCTCCACTTT.